The next 30 T cell receptor beta chains were all read from a single sample in a study of T cell clonality in common variable immunodeficiency. The table came from immunoSEQ multiplex PCR; TCRdb's copy has only in-frame clones and leaves some out. Reported are some 40,000 clones, none seen only once; the ten largest carry 2.5% to 3%. The sample was peripheral blood mononuclear cells. The receptors were sampled from a person between 18 and 70 years old in good health.

At least ten counts were recorded for this clone. Read data end 3 residues before the CDR3 end; the end is taken from the germline J gene. The chain employs TRBV5-5 and TRBJ1-1, with TRBD1 as a possible D gene (5 bases). This CDR3 has 12 residues. Germline V gives CDR1 SGHKS, CDR2 YYEKEE (reference sequence). This CDR3 is CASSPEDISAFF. Incomplete CDR3 DNA: TGTGCCAGCAGCCCTGAGGACATATCA. The full variable domain, its missing parts supplied by reference TRBV5-5 and TRBJ1-1, is DAGVTQSPTHLIKTRGQQVTLRCSPISGHKSVSWYQQVLGQGPQFIFQYYEKEERGRGNFPDRFSARQFPNYSSELNVNALLLGDSALYLCASSPEDISAFFGQGTRLTVV.

This clone has at least ten counts. Incomplete CDR3 DNA: TGTGCCAGCTCACCGGGCAGTAACTATGGC. Amino acid sequence: CASSPGSNYG. The whole CDR3 is CASSPGSNYGYTF. The V and J genes are TRBV18 and TRBJ1-2; D remains unclear. The read ends 3 residues before the CDR3 terminus; that terminus is restored from the germline J gene. The CDR3 has 13 residues. Per germline, CDR1 KGHSH and CDR2 LQKENI. The V and J ends lost 3 bases and 1 base respectively, with 6 bases between them.

In this sample, this clone turned up many times. The read halts 3 residues ahead of the CDR3 end, with the missing end drawn from the germline J gene. V is TRBV30 and J is TRBJ2-1, with D unresolved. The ends were cut back, 5 bases at V and 7 bases at J, with 9 bases in the middle. The CDR3 contains 11 residues. Germline V gene data show CDR1 as GTSNPN and CDR2 as SVGIG (reference sequence). CDR3 bases read: TGTGCCTGGGAAAAGGGTAATGAG. Protein product: CAWEKGNE. The CDR3 in its entirety is CAWEKGNEQFF. The full variable domain, its missing parts supplied by reference TRBV30 and TRBJ2-1, is SQTIHQWPATLVQPVGSPLSLECTVEGTSNPNLYWYRQAAGRGLQLLFYSVGIGQISSEVPQNLSASRPQDRQFILSSKKLLLSDSGFYLCAWEKGNEQFFGPGTRLTVL.

There are a few counts of this clone. A read error is possible here, since a much larger clone lies one base away. The CDR3 is cut off 3 residues early in the read; its end comes from the germline J gene. V and J are TRBV6-2 or TRBV6-3 and TRBJ2-3; 8 nucleotides agree with TRBD1. Germline values: CDR1 MNHEY, CDR2 SVGEGT. This CDR3 region has 13 residues. CDR3 in amino acids: CASSDRGPQPQYF. Incomplete CDR3 DNA: TGTGCCAGCAGCGACAGGGGTCCTCAGCCG.

This clone was detected many times. The read gets to within 3 residues of the CDR3 end, and the germline J gene fills in the rest. V and J are TRBV19 and TRBJ1-5; no firm D call. The germline V gene has CDR1 LNHDA and CDR2 SQIVND (reference sequence). The ends were cut back, 3 bases at V and 6 bases at J, with 12 bases in the middle. The CDR3 extends over 14 amino acids. CDR3 DNA, as far as it was read: TGTGCCAGTAGTATTTCAGTGGCTAGTCAGCCC. Protein sequence: CASSISVASQP. The whole CDR3 sequence reads CASSISVASQPQHF.

This clone was observed at least ten times. The observed sequence ends 3 residues before the CDR3 terminus, with the missing tail filled in from the germline J gene. The chain combines TRBV4-1 with TRBJ2-5; weak D call: TRBD1 (6 bases). V lost 0 bases and J 3 bases, leaving 14 bases between the germline ends. Looked up from germline, CDR1 is MGHRA and CDR2 is YSYEKL. The CDR3 length is 16 residues. The part of the CDR3 DNA that was read is TGCGCCAGCAGCCAAGACCCCGGGACACAAAAAGAGACC. The encoded protein is CASSQDPGTQKET. The whole CDR3 reads CASSQDPGTQKETQYF.

This clone was seen repeatedly, ten times or more. The read falls 3 residues short of the CDR3 end, and the missing part is taken from the germline J gene. This chain uses TRBV7-9 with TRBJ1-4, with D possibly matching TRBD1 (5 bases). Germline-derived CDR1 and CDR2 are SEHNR and FQNEAQ (reference sequence). V was trimmed by 4 bases and J by 5 bases, leaving 14 bases between them. The CDR3 has 15 residues. Here the CDR3 reads CASSSNRHPNEKLFF. CDR3 bases read: TGTGCCAGCAGCTCAAACAGGCACCCCAATGAAAAA.

There are many counts of this clone. The read ends 3 residues shy of where the CDR3 ends; the end is completed using the germline J gene. This sequence joins TRBV30 and TRBJ2-2; 7 positions agree with TRBD2. This CDR3 spans 17 amino acids. Germline V gene sequence: CDR1 GTSNPN, CDR2 SVGIG (reference sequence). V lost 0 bases to trimming and J lost 1 base; unmatched junction nucleotides: 8. CDR3 residues: CAWSVLAGVLNTGELFF. The CDR3 DNA, read in part, is TGTGCCTGGAGTGTGTTGGCGGGAGTTCTGAACACCGGGGAG.

A remark on this clone: The read ends 3 residues before the CDR3 terminus; that terminus is restored from the germline J gene. This chain links TRBV7-7 with TRBJ1-1, with a possible D match to TRBD1 (6 bases). Germline V gene lookup returns CDR1 SSHAT and CDR2 FNYEAQ (reference sequence). The CDR3 spans 13 residues. CDR3 residues: CASSLDRSRTAFF. The part of the CDR3 DNA that was read is TGTGCCAGCAGCCTCGACAGGAGTAGGACC.

This clone was seen more than once but under ten times. The read halts 3 residues ahead of the CDR3 end, with the missing end drawn from the germline J gene. The rearrangement joins TRBV2 to TRBJ1-3, with D hard to call. The CDR3 totals 13 residues. Between the trimmed V and J ends, which lost 3 bases and 4 bases, there was a span of 7 bases. Germline CDR1 SNHLY, CDR2 FYNNEI. The CDR3 protein is CASSESRGNTIYF. The part of the CDR3 DNA that was read is TGTGCCAGCAGTGAGTCTCGGGGAAACACC. Using reference TRBV2 and TRBJ1-3 for the parts outside the CDR3, the full variable domain is EPEVTQTPSHQVTQMGQEVILRCVPISNHLYFYWYRQILGQKVEFLVSFYNNEISEKSEIFDDQFSVERPDGSNFTLKIRSTKLEDSAMYFCASSESRGNTIYFGEGSWLTVV.

Notes on this clone: The read terminates 3 residues before the CDR3 end, so the remaining end is supplied by the germline J gene. This rearrangement joins TRBV18 to TRBJ1-2; D possibly corresponds to TRBD1 (5 bases). Germline CDR1 KGHSH, CDR2 LQKENI. The length of the CDR3 is 15 residues. The CDR3 loop reads CASSPPLQAENIYTF. The covered CDR3 bases are TGTGCCAGCTCACCACCATTACAGGCCGAAAACATC.

This clone has a count of ten or more. With the read ending 3 residues before the CDR3 end, the germline J gene is used to fill in that end. The rearrangement joins TRBV20-1 to TRBJ2-7; 11 bases match TRBD2. With 5 bases clipped from V and 1 base from J, the junction kept 4 bases outside the gene matches. From germline, CDR1 is DFQATT and CDR2 SNEGSKA (reference sequence). CDR3 length: 14 residues. CDR3 DNA (partial): TGCAGTGCTCCTGGACTAGCGGGTTCCTACGAG. It is translated as CSAPGLAGSYE. The whole CDR3 is CSAPGLAGSYEQYF.

This clone was detected ten times or more. The read ends 3 residues shy of where the CDR3 ends; the end is completed using the germline J gene. The V gene is TRBV14, the J gene TRBJ2-1; 7 positions match TRBD1. The germline CDR1 and CDR2 sequences are SGHDN and FVKESK. The V gene end was trimmed by 8 bases and the J gene end by 6 bases; junction bases not matched to a gene: 10. The CDR3 is 14 residues long. The CDR3 is CASSNLQGINEQFF. The sequenced CDR3 bases are TGTGCCAGCTCTAACCTACAGGGGATCAATGAG.

This clone came up many times. The read ends 3 residues early relative to the CDR3; the germline J gene fills the gap. This chain uses TRBV19 with TRBJ1-2; no reliable D call. The V end was cut by 6 bases, the J end by 4 bases, with 9 bases between. Germline CDR1 reads LNHDA; CDR2 reads SQIVND (reference sequence). The CDR3 covers 12 residues. The CDR3: CASRGSSYGYTF. CDR3 bases read: TGTGCCAGTAGAGGGTCGAGCTATGGC.

This clone was observed at least ten times. The read ends 3 residues before the CDR3 terminus; that terminus is restored from the germline J gene. The J gene is TRBJ1-2, the V gene TRBV5-1, with D perhaps matching TRBD1 (6 bases). V lost 1 base, J lost 3 bases, and 19 bases lay in between. The CDR3 extends over 17 amino acids. Germline V lookup: CDR1 SGHRS, CDR2 YFSETQ. The CDR3 spells CASSLLAGHLPDYGYTF. The part of the CDR3 DNA that was read is TGCGCCAGCAGCTTGTTGGCGGGACACCTGCCCGACTATGGC.

There are many counts of this clone. Read data end 3 residues before the CDR3 end; the end is taken from the germline J gene. The chain has TRBV28 and TRBJ1-2; a weak D match, TRBD1 (6 bases). Trimming removed 5 bases at V and 2 bases at J, with 12 bases between. The CDR3 loop spans 14 amino acids. Germline assignment: CDR1 MDHEN and CDR2 SYDVKM. The CDR3 sequence: CASSAGDLNYGYTF. The CDR3 bases that were read are TGTGCCAGCAGTGCAGGGGACCTCAACTATGGC.

In its sample, this clone was seen a few times. The read terminates 3 residues before the CDR3 end, so the remaining end is supplied by the germline J gene. This rearrangement joins TRBV30 to TRBJ2-4; TRBD1 is a possible D gene (6 bases). Germline assignment: CDR1 GTSNPN and CDR2 SVGIG (reference sequence). The CDR3 runs 16 residues. This CDR3 is CAWSVGLPGVMETQYF. CDR3 DNA (partial): TGTGCCTGGAGTGTTGGTCTCCCAGGGGTGATGGAGACT.

This clone has a count of ten or more. The read ends 3 residues before the CDR3 terminus; that terminus is restored from the germline J gene. This chain links TRBV15 with TRBJ2-7; no clear D. This CDR3 spans 9 amino acids. Germline lookup yields CDR1 LNHNV and CDR2 YYDKDF (reference sequence). Trimming stripped 6 bases from V and 5 bases from J, with 2 bases between. The CDR3 spells CATSNEQYF. Partial CDR3 DNA: TGTGCCACCAGTAACGAG.

This clone was counted between two and nine times. The read ends 3 residues before the CDR3 terminus; that terminus is restored from the germline J gene. The rearrangement uses TRBV5-1 and TRBJ1-1; D is unclear. V lost 7 bases, J lost 4 bases, and 23 bases lay in between. CDR3 length: 16 amino acids. Germline lookup yields CDR1 SGHRS and CDR2 YFSETQ. CDR3 loop: CASSGGSTHVGTEAFF. The DNA read from the CDR3 is TGCGCCAGCTCTGGCGGGTCCACCCACGTAGGCACTGAA.

At least ten counts were recorded for this clone. Coverage ceases 3 residues before the CDR3 finishes, and the germline J gene fills in the end. This sequence joins TRBV29-1 and TRBJ2-3; D gene ambiguous. The CDR3 extends over 12 amino acids. Germline V gene data show CDR1 as SQVTM and CDR2 as ANQGSEA. CDR3: CSARRNQETQYF. CDR3 DNA (partial): TGCAGCGCCCGCAGGAACCAAGAGACG.

The table lists this clone with a few counts. The read ends 3 residues shy of where the CDR3 ends; the end is completed using the germline J gene. The V and J genes are TRBV29-1 and TRBJ1-2; D might be TRBD1 (5 bases). This CDR3 has 12 amino acids. Germline assignment: CDR1 SQVTM and CDR2 ANQGSEA. The part of the CDR3 DNA that was read is TGCAGCGTTGACTCCGACGGGGGGGGC. As protein: CSVDSDGGG. The CDR3 in full is CSVDSDGGGYTF.

This clone was counted at least ten times. The CDR3 is cut off 3 residues early in the read; its end comes from the germline J gene. This chain uses TRBV12-3 or TRBV12-4 with TRBJ2-7; D is ambiguous. The V end lost 0 bases, the J end lost 2 bases, and 14 bases lay between the germline ends. CDR3 length: 16 residues. The CDR3 is CASSLALSDRTYEQYF. The part of the CDR3 DNA that was read is TGTGCCAGCAGTTTAGCGTTAAGCGATAGAACCTACGAG.

This clone was seen repeatedly, ten times or more. The CDR3 end lies 3 residues beyond the end of the read and is filled in from the germline J gene. This chain uses TRBV10-1 with TRBJ2-1; 11 bases line up with TRBD2. The trim removed 6 bases at V and 5 bases at J, leaving 6 bases unmatched. Germline lookup yields CDR1 WNHNN and CDR2 SYGVQD (reference sequence). The CDR3 is 15 residues long. The CDR3: CASSPGTSGHNEQFF. The sequenced part of the CDR3 DNA is TGCGCCAGCAGCCCCGGGACTAGCGGACACAATGAG.

This clone was seen repeatedly, ten times or more. The CDR3 end is not reached by the read, which stops 3 residues before it; the germline J gene fills it in. This chain links TRBV18 with TRBJ2-3; D is undetermined. V was shortened by 3 bases and J by 5 bases, with 6 bases between the two germline ends. The CDR3 is made up of 12 amino acids. Germline V lookup: CDR1 KGHSH, CDR2 LQKENI. CDR3 bases read: TGTGCCAGCTCACCGTCCGGAGATACG. It encodes CASSPSGDT. The full CDR3 reads CASSPSGDTQYF.

There are many counts of this clone. The sequenced fragment ends 3 residues before the CDR3 boundary, so the rest is inferred from the germline J gene. V gene TRBV29-1 combines with J gene TRBJ2-4, with a weak D call TRBD2 (5 bases). The germline CDR1 and CDR2 sequences are SQVTM and ANQGSEA. This CDR3 has 14 residues. CDR3 bases read: TGCAGCGTGACCGTGGGCGGGCCACAAGAGACT. It is translated as CSVTVGGPQET. The full CDR3 protein reads CSVTVGGPQETQYF.

This clone has at least ten counts. The read falls 3 residues short of the CDR3 end, and the missing part is taken from the germline J gene. The genes are TRBV12-3 or TRBV12-4 and TRBJ2-1, with 8 bases aligning to TRBD2. Trimming took 2 bases from V and 0 from J; bases not matched to a gene: 6. This CDR3 has 17 residues. The CDR3 loop reads CASSLRMSGSSYNEQFF. The DNA read from the CDR3 is TGTGCCAGCAGTTTAAGAATGAGCGGGAGCTCCTACAATGAG.

This clone was counted ten times or more. With the read ending 3 residues before the CDR3 end, the germline J gene is used to fill in that end. This chain joins TRBV19 and TRBJ1-2; possible D gene TRBD1, 6 bases. The germline V gene encodes CDR1 LNHDA and CDR2 SQIVND (reference sequence). The CDR3 has 16 amino acids. CDR3: CASSIPKDRFGSRYTF. The sequenced CDR3 bases are TGTGCCAGTAGTATTCCAAAAGACAGGTTTGGTAGCCGC.

The sample holds many counts of this clone. The CDR3 goes on 3 residues after the read ends, and that part is filled in from the germline J gene. The chain joins TRBV13 to TRBJ2-5; D is uncertain. The CDR3 spans 13 residues. CDR1 PRHDT and CDR2 FYEKMQ come from the germline V gene (reference sequence). Between the trimmed V and J ends, which lost 5 bases and 5 bases, there was a span of 12 bases. CDR3 sequence reads: CASSASPHETQYF. Partial CDR3 DNA: TGTGCCAGCAGCGCGTCGCCTCACGAGACC. Variable domain in full (rest from reference TRBV13 and TRBJ2-5): AAGVIQSPRHLIKEKRETATLKCYPIPRHDTVYWYQQGPGQDPQFLISFYEKMQSDKGSIPDRFSAQQFSDYHSELNMSSLELGDSALYFCASSASPHETQYFGPGTRLLVL.

A remark on this clone: Coverage ceases 3 residues before the CDR3 finishes, and the germline J gene fills in the end. The rearrangement links TRBV18 to TRBJ1-2, with no clear D. In germline, CDR1 is KGHSH, CDR2 LQKENI. The CDR3 totals 13 residues. The CDR3 here is CASSTQRERDYTF. The CDR3 bases that were read are TGTGCCAGCTCAACCCAGCGGGAGCGCGAC.

Ten or more counts support this clone. The missing CDR3 end, 3 residues past where the read stops, is filled in from the germline J gene. The genes are TRBV5-1 and TRBJ1-2; 9 bases match TRBD1. Unmatched junction bases numbered 8, after V lost 3 bases and J lost 5 bases. From germline, CDR1 is SGHRS and CDR2 YFSETQ. The length of the CDR3 is 15 residues. The sequenced CDR3 bases are TGCGCCAGCAGCTCCAGGACAGGGGCCGGTTATGGC. This encodes CASSSRTGAGYG. The full CDR3 protein is CASSSRTGAGYGYTF. Looking up the rest from reference TRBV5-1 and TRBJ1-2 gives the full variable domain: KAGVTQTPRYLIKTRGQQVTLSCSPISGHRSVSWYQQTPGQGLQFLFEYFSETQRNKGNFPGRFSGRQFSNSRSEMNVSTLELGDSALYLCASSSRTGAGYGYTFGSGTRLTVV.